This T cell receptor beta chain appears in the sequencing data of a study of shared clonotypes between healthy human individuals. Every donor was a Caucasian adult from Nashville, Tennessee. On ten immunoSEQ deep assay plates, unsorted PBMC DNA was sequenced. Some clones are missing from TCRdb's copy, which holds only in-frame ones; the method was immunoSEQ multiplex PCR. There are about 450,000 clones in the sample; roughly 77% occur only once, and over 10% lies in the top ten. The V gene's germline CDR1 is SQVTM and CDR2 ANQGSEA. The CDR3 covers 13 residues. V was cut by 6 bases and J by 8 bases, with 18 bases left in between.

The sequenced sample consisted of PBMCs. The chain recombines TRBV29-1 with TRBJ2-3; no clear D gene. This receptor was obtained from a woman aged 40 to 49 in good health. Some clones in this sample may be carry-over from other donors' samples. CDR3 DNA sequence: TGCAGCGTCCCGGGCCCAGGAGTTCCTACGCAGTATTTT. Translated, it gives CSVPGPGVPTQYF.